These 5 T cell receptor beta chains were all obtained from the same sample, sequenced in a study. In TCRdb, the 5' RACE reads were re-called with MiXCR into one record per CDR3 protein. The profile covers 35,000 to 45,000 distinct CDR3 sequences, with 20% to 25% appearing a single time and 4.3% taken by the ten largest. Tregs were sorted as CD4+CD25+CD127-/low cells. The sequencing input was Tregs sorted from a lymph node. All receptors come from a female donor with breast cancer.

This clonotype was seen a handful of times. The J gene is TRBJ2-2, the V gene TRBV15; no clear D gene. The CDR3 consists of 14 residues. CDR1 is LNHNV, CDR2 YYDKDF, per germline (reference sequence). V shed 0 bases and J shed 3 bases, with 5 bases lying between them. The CDR3 DNA is TGTGCCACCAGCAGAGATCTATACACCGGGGAGCTGTTTTTT. Translating it yields CATSRDLYTGELFF.

With regard to this clonotype: This sequence may be a read error, since a much larger clone differs from it by one base. The rearrangement joins TRBV12-3 or TRBV12-4 to TRBJ2-2; D call uncertain. The CDR3 sequence is 13 residues long. The V and J ends lost 1 base and 7 bases respectively, with 7 bases between them. CDR3 bases: TGTGCCAGCAGTTTAGGGGCTGTCGGGGAGCTGTTTTTT. Its translation is CASSLGAVGELFF.

This clonotype was recorded many times. This sequence joins TRBV7-2 and TRBJ2-3; D is uncertain. CDR1 SGHTA and CDR2 FQGNSA come from the germline V gene. V was trimmed by 0 bases and J by 0 bases, leaving 4 bases between them. CDR3 length: 14 residues. The CDR3 nucleotides read TGTGCCAGCAGCTTAGCGGGGAGCACAGATACGCAGTATTTT. Its translation: CASSLAGSTDTQYF.

The rearrangement uses TRBV2 and TRBJ2-7, with D possibly TRBD1 on 6 matching bases. There are 14 residues in the CDR3. CDR1 and CDR2 from the germline V gene are SNHLY and FYNNEI. V was cut by 4 bases and J by 4 bases, with 14 bases left in between. In nucleotides, the CDR3 is TGTGCCAGCAGTGTACAGGGAGCCCTATACGAGCAGTACTTC. This translates into CASSVQGALYEQYF.

This clonotype has just one count. A much larger clone differs by one base, so this may be a read error. The V call is TRBV9, the J call TRBJ1-6; no definite D call. Germline lookup yields CDR1 SGDLS and CDR2 YYNGEE. V lost 3 bases, J lost 9 bases, and 4 bases lay in between. This CDR3 is 11 amino acids long. The CDR3 DNA is TGTGCCAGCAGCGCACCTTCACCCCTCCACTTT. Translating gives CASSAPSPLHF. Full variable domain (rest looked up from reference TRBV9 and TRBJ1-6): DSGVTQTPKHLITATGQRVTLRCSPRSGDLSVYWYQQSLDQGLQFLIQYYNGEERAKGNILERFSAQQFPDLHSELNLSSLELGDSALYFCASSAPSPLHFGNGTRLTVT.